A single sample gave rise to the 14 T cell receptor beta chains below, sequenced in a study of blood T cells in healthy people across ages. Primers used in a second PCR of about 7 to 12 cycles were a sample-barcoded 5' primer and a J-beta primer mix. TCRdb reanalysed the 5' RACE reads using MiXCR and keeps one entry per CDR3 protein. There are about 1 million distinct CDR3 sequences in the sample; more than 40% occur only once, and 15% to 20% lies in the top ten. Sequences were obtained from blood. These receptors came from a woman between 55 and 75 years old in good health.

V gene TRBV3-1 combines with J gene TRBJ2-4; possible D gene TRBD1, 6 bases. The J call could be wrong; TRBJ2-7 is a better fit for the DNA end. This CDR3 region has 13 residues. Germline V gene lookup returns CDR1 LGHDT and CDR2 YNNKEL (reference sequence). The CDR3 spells CASSETGSNEQYF. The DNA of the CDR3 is TGTGCCAGCAGCGAAACAGGGTCCAACGAGCAGTACTTC.

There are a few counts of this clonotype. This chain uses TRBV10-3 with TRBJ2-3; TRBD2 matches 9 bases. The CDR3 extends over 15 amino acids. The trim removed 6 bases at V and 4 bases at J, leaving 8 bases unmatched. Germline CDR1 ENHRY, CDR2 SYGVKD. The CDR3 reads CAISPGTSQADTQYF. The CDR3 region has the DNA TGTGCCATCAGCCCCGGGACTAGCCAGGCAGATACGCAGTATTTT.

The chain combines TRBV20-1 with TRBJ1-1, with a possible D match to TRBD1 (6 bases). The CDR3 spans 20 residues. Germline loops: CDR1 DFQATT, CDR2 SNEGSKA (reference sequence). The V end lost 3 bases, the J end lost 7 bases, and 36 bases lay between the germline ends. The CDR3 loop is CSARRASWFMGGQGKGEAFF. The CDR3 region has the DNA TGCAGTGCTAGGAGGGCGAGTTGGTTTATGGGAGGGCAGGGGAAAGGTGAAGCTTTCTTT.

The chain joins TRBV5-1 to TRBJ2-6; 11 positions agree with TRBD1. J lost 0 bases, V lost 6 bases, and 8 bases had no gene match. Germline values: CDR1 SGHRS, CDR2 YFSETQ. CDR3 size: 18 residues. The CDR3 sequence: CASTWGGTGGSGANVLTF. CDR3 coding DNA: TGCGCCAGCACCTGGGGTGGGACAGGGGGCTCTGGGGCCAACGTCCTGACTTTC.

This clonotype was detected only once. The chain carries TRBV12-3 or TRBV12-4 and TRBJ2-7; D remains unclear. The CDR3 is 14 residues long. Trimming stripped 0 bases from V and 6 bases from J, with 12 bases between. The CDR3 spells CASSLAGRGSEQYF. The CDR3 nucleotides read TGTGCCAGCAGTTTAGCAGGCCGCGGAAGCGAGCAGTACTTC.

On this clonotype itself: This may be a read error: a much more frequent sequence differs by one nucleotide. The CDR3 DNA sequence: TGTGCCAGCCGAAAGGGCGGGGAGACCTACGGGCAGTACTTC. Translation: CASRKGGETYGQYF. V gene TRBV7-2 combines with J gene TRBJ2-7; weak D call: TRBD2 (6 bases). Germline-derived CDR1 and CDR2 are SGHTA and FQGNSA. There are 14 residues in the CDR3.

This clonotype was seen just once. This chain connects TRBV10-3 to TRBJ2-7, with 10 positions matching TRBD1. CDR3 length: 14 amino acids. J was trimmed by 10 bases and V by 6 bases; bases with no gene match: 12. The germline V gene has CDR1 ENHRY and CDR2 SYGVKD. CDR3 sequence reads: CAIRSGQGEGDQYF. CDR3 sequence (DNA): TGTGCCATCAGATCTGGACAGGGGGAGGGGGACCAGTACTTC.

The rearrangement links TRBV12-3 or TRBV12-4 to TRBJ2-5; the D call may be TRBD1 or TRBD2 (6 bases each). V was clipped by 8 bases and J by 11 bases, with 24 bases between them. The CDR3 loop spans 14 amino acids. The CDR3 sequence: CASGTGSVAEEQYF. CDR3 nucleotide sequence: TGTGCCAGCGGAACAGGGTCTGTAGCGGAGGAGCAGTACTTC.

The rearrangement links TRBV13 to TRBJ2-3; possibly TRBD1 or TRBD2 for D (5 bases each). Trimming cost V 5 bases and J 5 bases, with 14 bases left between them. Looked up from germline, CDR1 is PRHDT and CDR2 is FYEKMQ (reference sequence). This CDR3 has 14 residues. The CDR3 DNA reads TGTGCCAGCAGCGTATACGGGACGAGAGATACGCAGTATTTT. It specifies CASSVYGTRDTQYF. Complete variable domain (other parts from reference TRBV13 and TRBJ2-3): AAGVIQSPRHLIKEKRETATLKCYPIPRHDTVYWYQQGPGQDPQFLISFYEKMQSDKGSIPDRFSAQQFSDYHSELNMSSLELGDSALYFCASSVYGTRDTQYFGPGTRLTVL.

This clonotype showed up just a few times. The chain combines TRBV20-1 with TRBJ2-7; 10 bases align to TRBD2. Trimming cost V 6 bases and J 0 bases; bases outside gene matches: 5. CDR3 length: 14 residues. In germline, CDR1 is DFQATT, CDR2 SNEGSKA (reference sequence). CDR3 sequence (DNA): TGCAGTGCGGGTAGCGGGAGGAGCTCCTACGAGCAGTACTTC. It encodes CSAGSGRSSYEQYF.

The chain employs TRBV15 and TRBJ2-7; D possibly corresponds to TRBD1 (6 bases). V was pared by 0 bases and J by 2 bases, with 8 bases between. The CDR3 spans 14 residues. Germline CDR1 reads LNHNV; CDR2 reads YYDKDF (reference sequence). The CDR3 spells CATSRDWGPYEQYF. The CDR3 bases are TGTGCCACCAGCAGAGACTGGGGGCCCTACGAGCAGTACTTC.

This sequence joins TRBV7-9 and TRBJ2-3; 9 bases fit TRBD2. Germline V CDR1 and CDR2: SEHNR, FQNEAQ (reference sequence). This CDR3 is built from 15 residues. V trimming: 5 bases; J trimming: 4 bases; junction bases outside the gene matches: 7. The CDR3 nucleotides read TGTGCCAGCAGCCCCTGGACTAGCGAAGCAGATACGCAGTATTTT. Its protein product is CASSPWTSEADTQYF.

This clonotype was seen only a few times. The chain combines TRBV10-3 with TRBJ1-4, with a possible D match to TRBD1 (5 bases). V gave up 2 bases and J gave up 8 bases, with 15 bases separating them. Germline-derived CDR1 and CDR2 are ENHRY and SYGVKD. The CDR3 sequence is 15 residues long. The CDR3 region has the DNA TGTGCCATCAGTGAGCCGGCGGCGGGGGACGAAAAACTGTTTTTT. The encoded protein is CAISEPAAGDEKLFF.

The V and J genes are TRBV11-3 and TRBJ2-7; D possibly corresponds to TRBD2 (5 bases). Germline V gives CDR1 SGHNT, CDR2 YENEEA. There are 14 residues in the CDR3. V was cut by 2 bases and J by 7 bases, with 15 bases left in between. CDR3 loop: CASSLMAGEGEQYF. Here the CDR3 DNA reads TGTGCCAGCAGCTTAATGGCCGGGGAAGGTGAGCAGTACTTC.